A selection of T cell receptor beta chains follows, all from one sample in a study of Ad26.COV2.S vaccination and SARS-CoV-2 variants. Method: immunoSEQ multiplex PCR; TCRdb's copy keeps in-frame clones and lacks some. The sample contains 500,000 or so clones, roughly 89% of which appear only once. Sequences were derived from peripheral blood, sampled in a trial of Ad26.COV2.S vaccine versus placebo. These receptors were collected from a person between 18 and 60 years old who received the Ad26.COV2.S COVID-19 vaccine or a placebo. Each CDR3 is given with its conserved first and last residue. Each record gives: D gene, J gene, clone size, V gene, CDR3 protein, CDR3 DNA. A D gene is named only where the DNA matches it firmly. Some rows have no size entry. The others give once, few or many, or a class for an expanded clone.

- | TRBJ1-1 | - | TRBV7-9 | CASSLTVNTEAFF | TGTGCCAGCAGCCTAACAGTGAACACTGAAGCTTTCTTT
- | TRBJ2-2 | - | TRBV24-1 | CATSDRRPPTENTGELFF | TGTGCCACCAGTGATCGTAGGCCTCCGACAGAGAACACCGGGGAGCTGTTTTTT
- | TRBJ1-2 | once | TRBV3-1/TRBV3-2 | CASSQGVQGYTF | TGTGCCAGCAGCCAAGGGGTCCAGGGCTACACCTTC
TRBD1 | TRBJ2-4 | - | TRBV6-5 | CASKQSGQEYF | TGTGCCAGCAAGCAGTCGGGACAGGAATATTTC
- | TRBJ2-5 | - | TRBV25-1 | CASSMRQLTETQYF | TGTGCCAGCAGCATGAGACAGCTCACCGAGACCCAGTACTTC
- | TRBJ1-4 | - | TRBV12-3/TRBV12-4 | CASRPDTDRKLFF | TGTGCCAGCAGGCCGGACACGGATCGAAAACTGTTTTTT
- | TRBJ2-5 | - | TRBV7-8 | CASSRVGETQYF | TGTGCCAGCAGCCGGGTGGGGGAGACCCAGTACTTC
TRBD1 | TRBJ1-4 | once | TRBV7-9 | CASSAGDRSREKLFF | TGTGCCAGCAGCGCGGGGGACAGGAGTCGTGAAAAACTGTTTTTT
- | TRBJ1-5 | - | TRBV28 | CASSLMSLSSGSQHF | TGTGCCAGCAGTTTAATGTCGTTGAGCTCCGGGTCCCAGCATTTT
- | TRBJ2-7 | - | TRBV5-8 | CASCGALSYEQYF | TGTGCCAGCTGCGGCGCTCTTTCCTACGAGCAGTACTTC
TRBD2 | TRBJ2-3 | - | TRBV13 | CASSLGTSGTDTQYF | TGTGCCAGCAGCTTAGGGACTAGCGGCACAGATACGCAGTATTTT
- | TRBJ2-7 | - | TRBV9 | CASSVAYGGYEQYF | TGTGCCAGCAGCGTAGCTTACGGGGGCTACGAGCAGTACTTC
TRBD1 | TRBJ1-6 | - | TRBV11-2 | CASSFFGQGRSPLHF | TGTGCCAGCAGCTTCTTCGGACAGGGGCGCTCACCCCTCCACTTT
TRBD1 | TRBJ1-6 | few | TRBV19 | CASRTDRVSPLHF | TGTGCCAGTAGAACCGACAGGGTATCACCCCTCCACTTT
- | TRBJ1-2 | few | TRBV6-5 | CASSYNPDANYGYTF | TGTGCCAGCAGTTACAATCCCGATGCTAACTATGGCTACACCTTC
TRBD1 | TRBJ2-5 | - | TRBV28 | CASSLPTGAETQYF | TGTGCCAGCAGTTTACCTACAGGGGCAGAGACCCAGTACTTC
- | TRBJ1-5 | - | TRBV28 | CASTIAQGFGDQPQHF | TGTGCCAGCACCATCGCCCAAGGGTTTGGGGATCAGCCCCAGCATTTT
- | TRBJ1-2 | - | TRBV6-1 | CASSEALRTANYGYTF | TGTGCCAGCAGTGAAGCGCTAAGGACAGCTAACTATGGCTACACCTTC
- | TRBJ1-2 | - | TRBV25-1 | CASRDLYGYTF | TGTGCCAGCAGGGACCTTTATGGCTACACCTTC
- | TRBJ1-6 | - | TRBV6-2/TRBV6-3 | CASSYADPSLYSPLHF | TGTGCCAGCAGTTACGCAGACCCAAGCCTTTATTCACCCCTCCACTTT
- | TRBJ1-3 | - | TRBV28 | CASTKPGGTGGNTIYF | TGTGCCAGCACCAAGCCCGGAGGGACTGGGGGAAACACCATATATTTT
- | TRBJ2-3 | - | TRBV11-3 | CASSLAAPSDTQYF | TGTGCCAGCAGCTTAGCTGCACCCTCAGATACGCAGTATTTT
TRBD2 | TRBJ2-7 | - | TRBV7-8 | CASSPRGAAGGPYEQYF | TGTGCCAGCAGCCCCCGTGGGGCAGCGGGAGGGCCCTACGAGCAGTACTTC
TRBD1 | TRBJ1-2 | - | TRBV6-5 | CASSRTGGRYGYTF | TGTGCCAGCAGCCGGACAGGGGGGCGCTATGGCTACACCTTC
TRBD2 | TRBJ2-2 | - | TRBV5-4 | CASTLRGGAGELFF | TGTGCCAGCACCCTGCGGGGGGGAGCCGGGGAGCTGTTTTTT
TRBD2 | TRBJ2-2 | - | TRBV7-3 | CASSPGWGSGKNTGELFF | TGTGCCAGCAGCCCAGGGTGGGGTAGCGGGAAGAACACCGGGGAGCTGTTTTTT
- | TRBJ2-1 | once | TRBV11-2 | CASSLVEHSYNEQFF | TGTGCCAGCAGCTTAGTGGAGCACTCCTACAATGAGCAGTTCTTC
- | TRBJ2-1 | - | TRBV19 | CASTVTIGLGGNEQFF | TGTGCCAGTACAGTCACGATTGGGTTGGGGGGCAATGAGCAGTTCTTC
- | TRBJ1-1 | - | TRBV19 | CASRQRDGLRAFF | TGTGCCAGCCGACAAAGGGACGGATTGAGAGCTTTCTTT
- | TRBJ1-1 | - | TRBV7-2 | CASSPPGGRNTEAFF | TGTGCCAGCAGCCCCCCGGGAGGGAGGAACACTGAAGCTTTCTTT
- | TRBJ2-1 | - | TRBV27 | CASSYSVYNEQFF | TGTGCCAGCAGTTATAGCGTGTACAATGAGCAGTTCTTC
- | TRBJ2-1 | - | TRBV19 | CASSMASSTNEQFF | TGTGCCAGTAGTATGGCGTCCAGTACCAATGAGCAGTTCTTC
- | TRBJ2-2 | - | TRBV7-8 | CASSLLRTAGELFF | TGTGCCAGCAGCTTATTGCGGACAGCCGGGGAGCTGTTTTTT
- | TRBJ1-1 | once | TRBV6-5 | CASSYGQGTTEAFF | TGTGCCAGCAGTTACGGGCAGGGGACCACTGAAGCTTTCTTT
- | TRBJ2-1 | - | TRBV5-1 | CASSYRRDTGNEQFF | TGCGCCAGCAGCTATCGCAGGGACACTGGAAATGAGCAGTTCTTC
- | TRBJ2-5 | - | TRBV30 | CAWSLGGLETQYF | TGTGCCTGGAGTCTTGGAGGGTTAGAGACCCAGTACTTC
TRBD1 | TRBJ2-1 | - | TRBV27 | CASSYPGQLYNEQFF | TGTGCCAGCAGTTACCCGGGACAGCTATACAATGAGCAGTTCTTC
- | TRBJ1-1 | - | TRBV11-1 | CASSLLQGNTEAFF | TGTGCCAGCAGCTTACTCCAGGGGAACACTGAAGCTTTCTTT
- | TRBJ2-2 | - | TRBV14 | CASSRFGSGELFF | TGTGCCAGCAGCCGTTTTGGGTCCGGGGAGCTGTTTTTT
- | TRBJ2-7 | - | TRBV5-5 | CASSLGEASATYEQYF | TGTGCCAGCAGCTTGGGGGAGGCTAGCGCTACCTACGAGCAGTACTTC
TRBD2 | TRBJ2-3 | - | TRBV2 | CASSEQGGFTDTQYF | TGTGCCAGCAGTGAACAGGGAGGGTTTACAGATACGCAGTATTTT
- | TRBJ1-1 | - | TRBV6-5 | CASSVRGGKDTEAFF | TGTGCCAGCAGCGTTCGAGGGGGTAAGGACACTGAAGCTTTCTTT
- | TRBJ1-5 | - | TRBV2 | CASSAWNTNQPQHF | TGTGCCAGCAGCGCTTGGAACACCAATCAGCCCCAGCATTTT
- | TRBJ2-1 | - | TRBV24-1 | CATSDNREGNEQFF | TGTGCCACCAGTGATAACAGGGAAGGGAATGAGCAGTTCTTC
- | TRBJ1-6 | - | TRBV25-1 | CASSDRRASSPLHF | TGTGCCAGCAGTGACCGCAGGGCGAGTTCACCCCTCCACTTT
TRBD1 | TRBJ1-2 | - | TRBV12-3/TRBV12-4 | CASSITGDGYTF | TGTGCCAGCAGTATCACAGGGGATGGCTACACCTTC